These 17 T cell receptor beta chains were sequenced from one sample in a study of technical replicates of blood from a few donors. Some clones are missing from TCRdb's copy, which holds only in-frame ones; the method was immunoSEQ multiplex PCR. The sample carries around 68,000 clones, 91% recorded once. Sequenced input: T cells isolated from PBMCs. These receptors all come from a human donor in good health. Some clones in this sample may be carry-over from other donors' samples.

The rearrangement links TRBV4-1 to TRBJ2-5; possible D gene TRBD2, 7 bases. Trimming took off 2 bases at V and 5 bases at J, with 27 bases between the two ends. Looked up from germline, CDR1 is MGHRA and CDR2 is YSYEKL. The CDR3 totals 19 residues. CDR3 DNA sequence: TGCGCCAGCAGCCAAACCCAGGGGAGGGCATTCGGGGGATCGGAGACCCAGTACTTC. It translates to CASSQTQGRAFGGSETQYF.

The chain joins TRBV13 to TRBJ2-2, with TRBD2 matching over 9 bases. The CDR3 has 17 residues. The V and J ends lost 1 base and 6 bases, in that order; junction bases with no gene match: 9. CDR1 is PRHDT and CDR2 is FYEKMQ in the germline V gene (reference sequence). The CDR3 sequence: CASSLVGASGIAGELFF. The CDR3 DNA sequence: TGTGCCAGCAGCTTAGTGGGAGCTAGCGGGATTGCCGGGGAGCTGTTTTTT.

The chain uses TRBV30 and TRBJ1-5; D gene unclear. CDR1 GTSNPN and CDR2 SVGIG come from the germline V gene (reference sequence). With 1 base removed from V and 8 bases from J, the gap between germline ends came to 18 bases. The CDR3 is 15 amino acids. CDR3 sequence reads: CAWSGHDTPIEPQHF. The CDR3 coding sequence is TGTGCCTGGAGTGGACACGACACCCCGATCGAGCCCCAGCATTTT.

The chain has TRBV11-2 and TRBJ2-2; maybe TRBD2 (5 bases). Looked up from germline, CDR1 is SGHAT and CDR2 is FQNNGV. V was trimmed by 4 bases and J by 1 base, leaving 13 bases between them. CDR3 length: 16 residues. CDR3 protein: CASSSIRGWNTGELFF. The CDR3 bases are TGTGCCAGCAGCTCCATTCGGGGTTGGAACACCGGGGAGCTGTTTTTT. The full variable domain, completed using reference TRBV11-2 and TRBJ2-2, is EAGVAQSPRYKIIEKRQSVAFWCNPISGHATLYWYQQILGQGPKLLIQFQNNGVVDDSQLPKDRFSAERLKGVDSTLKIQPAKLEDSAVYLCASSSIRGWNTGELFFGEGSRLTVL.

The J gene is TRBJ2-5, the V gene TRBV27; D is undetermined. The germline V and J ends were trimmed by 1 base and 4 bases, with 7 bases remaining between them. The CDR3 contains 13 residues. Germline CDR1 and CDR2: MNHEY and SMNVEV (reference sequence). The CDR3 protein is CASSLFTGETQYF. In DNA form, the CDR3 reads TGTGCCAGCAGTTTATTTACGGGAGAGACCCAGTACTTC.

The chain employs TRBV7-6 and TRBJ2-7; 8 bases fit TRBD1. This CDR3 has 15 residues. Germline assignment: CDR1 SGHVS and CDR2 FNYEAQ. V lost 0 bases to trimming and J lost 5 bases; unmatched junction nucleotides: 6. The CDR3, as DNA: TGTGCCAGCAGCTTAGCTCACAGGGGGAACGACGAGCAGTACTTC. Its protein is CASSLAHRGNDEQYF.

This sequence joins TRBV19 and TRBJ1-4, with D perhaps TRBD1 (6 bases). Germline V lookup: CDR1 LNHDA, CDR2 SQIVND (reference sequence). CDR3 length equals 19 residues. Deletions cut 3 bases from V and 0 bases from J, with 20 bases between. The CDR3 DNA sequence: TGTGCCAGTAGTATCACCGCAGCCCGGGACAAGCCAACTAATGAAAAACTGTTTTTT. Residues: CASSITAARDKPTNEKLFF.

The J gene is TRBJ2-3, the V gene TRBV27, with 7 positions matching TRBD2. V gave up 9 bases and J gave up 0 bases; unmatched junction bases: 3. Germline values: CDR1 MNHEY, CDR2 SMNVEV (reference sequence). CDR3 size: 13 residues. In DNA form, the CDR3 reads TGTGCCAGTAAGCGGGGAAGCACAGATACGCAGTATTTT. It yields the protein CASKRGSTDTQYF.

This sequence joins TRBV7-9 and TRBJ1-3, with D unresolved. Germline values: CDR1 SEHNR, CDR2 FQNEAQ (reference sequence). The V end lost 5 bases, the J end lost 0 bases, and 5 bases lay between the germline ends. The CDR3 length is 13 residues. CDR3 sequence: CASSLYSGNTIYF. CDR3 DNA: TGTGCCAGCAGCCTCTACTCTGGAAACACCATATATTTT.

This chain links TRBV5-6 with TRBJ2-1, with D perhaps matching TRBD2 (7 bases). The CDR3 has 17 residues. Trimming pared 0 bases from V and 0 bases from J, leaving 13 bases between. The germline CDR1 and CDR2 sequences are SGHDT and YYEEEE. The CDR3 nucleotides read TGTGCCAGCAGCTTGGGAGGGGGGGCCGGCTCCTACAATGAGCAGTTCTTC. Its protein is CASSLGGGAGSYNEQFF.

This chain joins TRBV4-1 and TRBJ1-5; 8 bases are a match to TRBD1. Unmatched junction bases numbered 9, after V lost 3 bases and J lost 5 bases. Germline CDR1 reads MGHRA; CDR2 reads YSYEKL. The CDR3 consists of 16 residues. In nucleotides, the CDR3 is TGCGCCAGCAGCCAGTATAGGGGACAGGAACATCAGCCCCAGCATTTT. Residues: CASSQYRGQEHQPQHF.

V gene TRBV6-4 combines with J gene TRBJ2-1, with 14 bases that match TRBD2. CDR1 and CDR2 (germline): MRHNA, SNTAGT. With V trimmed by 3 bases and J by 0 bases, 7 bases remained unmatched. This CDR3 region has 19 residues. This CDR3 is CASSEQGLAGVGSYNEQFF. The CDR3 coding sequence is TGTGCCAGCAGTGAGCAGGGACTAGCGGGAGTAGGCTCCTACAATGAGCAGTTCTTC.

This chain uses TRBV9 with TRBJ2-3, with D possibly TRBD2 on 6 matching bases. CDR1 is SGDLS and CDR2 is YYNGEE in the germline V gene. V lost 4 bases to trimming and J lost 3 bases, with 15 bases between them. There are 15 residues in the CDR3. CDR3 amino acids: CASSPLLAGTDTQYF. CDR3 bases: TGTGCCAGCAGCCCTTTACTAGCCGGTACAGATACGCAGTATTTT.

V gene TRBV5-1 combines with J gene TRBJ2-3; 7 bases line up with TRBD2. V shed 0 bases, J shed 1 base, and the junction held 2 bases outside the gene matches. The CDR3 sequence is 15 residues long. Germline V gene sequence: CDR1 SGHRS, CDR2 YFSETQ. CDR3 protein: CASSLASGGTDTQYF. CDR3 sequence (DNA): TGCGCCAGCAGCTTGGCCAGCGGGGGCACAGATACGCAGTATTTT.

The chain links TRBV10-1 to TRBJ2-3; 9 nucleotides agree with TRBD2. CDR3 length: 18 residues. Germline V CDR1 and CDR2: WNHNN, SYGVQD (reference sequence). J gave up 2 bases and V 8 bases, and 17 bases lay outside the gene matches. The CDR3 sequence: CASAGGRLAEYHTDTQYF. DNA of the CDR3: TGCGCCAGCGCTGGAGGGAGACTAGCGGAATACCACACAGATACGCAGTATTTT.

The J gene is TRBJ2-7, the V gene TRBV6-5; a possible D gene is TRBD2 (5 bases). Germline CDR1 is MNHEY and CDR2 is SVGAGI. Trimming removed 0 bases from V and 0 bases from J, with 9 bases in between. The CDR3 length is 15 residues. CDR3 nucleotide sequence: TGTGCCAGCAGTTACTCCCGGGGTGGCTCCTACGAGCAGTACTTC. It specifies CASSYSRGGSYEQYF.

The CDR3 sequence is CASSRQGAEETQYF. The CDR3 DNA follows: TGCGCCAGCAGCCGTCAGGGGGCTGAAGAGACCCAGTACTTC. V gene TRBV5-1 combines with J gene TRBJ2-5; 8 bases map to TRBD1. V lost 4 bases to trimming and J lost 3 bases; unmatched junction nucleotides: 5. The CDR3 spans 14 residues. Germline V lookup: CDR1 SGHRS, CDR2 YFSETQ.